These 27 T cell receptor beta chains were sequenced from one sample in a study of blood T cells in healthy people across ages. A J-beta primer mix and a sample-barcoded 5' primer were used in a second PCR of roughly 6 to 12 cycles. TCRdb reprocessed the 5' RACE reads via MiXCR and lists one record per CDR3 protein. Of about 1,600,000 distinct CDR3 sequences listed, approximately 38% are singletons. What was sequenced was blood. All receptors derive from a woman under 30 in good health.

The V call is TRBV5-1, the J call TRBJ2-7, with TRBD1 matching over 7 bases. The length of the CDR3 is 14 residues. Germline V gene sequence: CDR1 SGHRS, CDR2 YFSETQ. The V and J ends lost 7 bases and 7 bases, in that order; junction bases with no gene match: 14. In nucleotides, the CDR3 is TGCGCCAGCGGACCGGGACAGCACTACAATGAGCAGTACTTC. This encodes CASGPGQHYNEQYF.

This clonotype was observed once. The chain recombines TRBV12-3 or TRBV12-4 with TRBJ1-1; D remains unclear. There are 13 residues in the CDR3. Trimming removed 5 bases from V and 3 bases from J, with 10 bases in between. Written as DNA, the CDR3 is TGTGCCAGCAGTACACAGTTGTACACTGAAGCTTTCTTT. Encoded protein: CASSTQLYTEAFF.

The chain's CDR3 is CASSQFIAGAAGEQETQYF. The CDR3 region has the DNA TGTGCCAGCAGCCAGTTTATAGCGGGAGCCGCGGGAGAGCAAGAGACCCAGTACTTC. This chain connects TRBV4-2 to TRBJ2-5; 9 positions match TRBD2. CDR1 LGHNA and CDR2 YNFKEQ come from the germline V gene. The CDR3 loop spans 19 amino acids. J was trimmed by 2 bases and V by 3 bases; bases with no gene match: 16.

The chain couples TRBV15 to TRBJ2-4; 7 positions match TRBD1. Per germline, CDR1 LNHNV and CDR2 YYDKDF (reference sequence). The CDR3 runs to 14 residues. Trimming cost V 1 base and J 6 bases; bases outside gene matches: 3. The CDR3: CATSRASGGNIQYF. The CDR3, as DNA: TGTGCCACCAGCAGAGCGTCAGGGGGAAACATTCAGTACTTC. The full variable domain, its missing parts supplied by reference TRBV15 and TRBJ2-4, is DAMVIQNPRYQVTQFGKPVTLSCSQTLNHNVMYWYQQKSSQAPKLLFHYYDKDFNNEADTPDNFQSRRPNTSFCFLDIRSPGLGDTAMYLCATSRASGGNIQYFGAGTRLSVL.

V and J are TRBV20-1 and TRBJ2-1; tentatively, D is TRBD1 (6 bases). This CDR3 is built from 13 residues. Per germline, CDR1 DFQATT and CDR2 SNEGSKA (reference sequence). V lost 6 bases, J lost 6 bases, and 15 bases lay in between. CDR3 coding DNA: TGCAGTGCCCCTTGGGACATCCTCAATGAGCAGTTCTTC. Translated, it gives CSAPWDILNEQFF.

This clonotype showed up just a few times. The V and J genes are TRBV12-3 or TRBV12-4 and TRBJ2-7; D gene uncertain. The CDR3 loop spans 14 amino acids. V gave up 3 bases and J gave up 2 bases, with 11 bases separating them. In nucleotides, the CDR3 is TGTGCCAGCAGTTTCGGCGGAGAAGCCTACGAGCAGTACTTC. Translating it yields CASSFGGEAYEQYF.

This chain links TRBV20-1 with TRBJ2-4; TRBD2 matches 12 bases. The better agreement between TRBJ2-7 and the DNA end casts doubt on the J call. This CDR3 is 16 amino acids long. Germline V lookup: CDR1 DFQATT, CDR2 SNEGSKA (reference sequence). In DNA, the CDR3 is TGCAGTGCTAGAGATCCGCTAGCGGGGGGGCCTCTCGAGCAGTACTTC. Amino acids: CSARDPLAGGPLEQYF.

This clonotype was seen more than once but under ten times. The chain combines TRBV6-5 with TRBJ1-2; TRBD1 agrees at 10 bases. CDR3 length: 15 residues. Losses at the gene ends were 4 bases for V and 7 bases for J; bases not matched to a gene: 9. Germline V gives CDR1 MNHEY, CDR2 SVGAGI. This CDR3 reads CASSWRQGANGGYTF. The DNA for the CDR3 is TGTGCCAGCAGTTGGAGACAGGGGGCTAACGGTGGCTACACCTTC.

Only a few counts were recorded for this clonotype. The chain links TRBV6-1 to TRBJ2-1; 7 bases align to TRBD2. Germline assignment: CDR1 MNHNS and CDR2 SASEGT. The CDR3 is 18 amino acids. V shed 4 bases and J 3 bases; nucleotides not matched to a gene: 15. CDR3 DNA sequence: TGTGCCAGCAGTGGTGGGAGGTTGCGGGGGAGTCGCTACAATGAGCAGTTCTTC. Encoded protein: CASSGGRLRGSRYNEQFF.

This clonotype has a handful of counts. The chain carries TRBV28 and TRBJ1-2, with D unclear. The germline gives CDR1 MDHEN, CDR2 SYDVKM. The V end lost 8 bases, the J end lost 5 bases, and 9 bases lay between the germline ends. This CDR3 is built from 11 residues. The CDR3 protein is CASQVLYGYTF. CDR3 in DNA: TGTGCCAGCCAGGTTCTTTATGGCTACACCTTC.

This clonotype came up many times. The rearrangement links TRBV27 to TRBJ2-7; D is undetermined. V dropped 0 bases and J dropped 4 bases, with 7 bases sitting between them. The CDR3 totals 13 residues. Germline values: CDR1 MNHEY, CDR2 SMNVEV (reference sequence). CDR3 protein: CASSLSPLYEQYF. CDR3 nucleotides: TGTGCCAGCAGTTTATCGCCATTATACGAGCAGTACTTC.

This sequence joins TRBV20-1 and TRBJ2-1; the match to TRBD1 covers 8 bases. The V gene end was trimmed by 3 bases and the J gene end by 2 bases; junction bases not matched to a gene: 9. The CDR3 loop spans 16 amino acids. Germline lookup yields CDR1 DFQATT and CDR2 SNEGSKA (reference sequence). This chain's CDR3 is CSASGADREPYNEQFF. The DNA of the CDR3 is TGCAGTGCTAGTGGGGCGGACAGGGAGCCCTACAATGAGCAGTTCTTC.

This rearrangement joins TRBV6-1 to TRBJ2-1; D unclear. V was cut by 3 bases and J by 1 base, with 7 bases left in between. CDR3 length: 14 amino acids. Germline V gene data show CDR1 as MNHNS and CDR2 as SASEGT. CDR3 DNA: TGTGCCAGCAGTGACCAGTTATCCTACAATGAGCAGTTCTTC. Translating gives CASSDQLSYNEQFF.

This clonotype was detected a few times. This sequence joins TRBV7-9 and TRBJ2-3; D may be TRBD2 (5 bases). The germline V gene encodes CDR1 SEHNR and CDR2 FQNEAQ (reference sequence). Trimming pared 2 bases from V and 1 base from J, leaving 7 bases between. The CDR3 covers 14 residues. The CDR3 nucleotides read TGTGCCAGCAGCTTAAGGGAGCGCACAGATACGCAGTATTTT. Its translation is CASSLRERTDTQYF.

The CDR3 DNA sequence: TGCAGTGCCGGACTAGCGGGAGTAGCGCGCTCCTACGAGCAGTACTTC. Amino acid sequence: CSAGLAGVARSYEQYF. This chain links TRBV20-1 with TRBJ2-7; 13 bases agree with TRBD2. The CDR3 extends over 16 amino acids. Germline V CDR1 and CDR2: DFQATT, SNEGSKA (reference sequence). Germline trimming cut 6 bases from V and 0 bases from J; bases unmatched to any gene: 8.

This clonotype was seen a handful of times. The V and J genes are TRBV12-5 and TRBJ2-5; 8 positions agree with TRBD2. With V trimmed by 5 bases and J by 7 bases, 12 bases remained unmatched. CDR3 length: 15 residues. CDR1 LGHNT and CDR2 FRNRAP come from the germline V gene. Here the CDR3 reads CASGLGLAGRGTQYF. In DNA, the CDR3 is TGTGCTAGTGGTCTTGGACTAGCTGGCCGTGGGACCCAGTACTTC.

This clonotype showed up just a few times. The gene calls are TRBV7-8 and TRBJ2-1; 11 bases are a match to TRBD2. The CDR3 consists of 16 residues. V dropped 5 bases and J dropped 5; count of bases not matched to a gene: 8. In germline, CDR1 is SGHVS, CDR2 FQNEAQ. CDR3 DNA sequence: TGTGCCAGCAGCCCTCGGCTAGCGGGGGGTAACAATGAGCAGTTCTTC. Translating it yields CASSPRLAGGNNEQFF.

The V and J genes are TRBV20-1 and TRBJ1-2, with no clear D. The CDR3 consists of 12 residues. Germline V gene data show CDR1 as DFQATT and CDR2 as SNEGSKA (reference sequence). The ends were cut back, 3 bases at V and 3 bases at J, with 8 bases in the middle. The CDR3 DNA follows: TGCAGTGCTAGCATGTTTGACTATGGCTACACCTTC. Translating gives CSASMFDYGYTF.

The CDR3 DNA reads as TGCAGTGCTTCCAAGACTTCGCGGGTTGAAGCTTTCTTT. Its protein product is CSASKTSRVEAFF. The chain couples TRBV20-1 to TRBJ1-1; D gene ambiguous. Germline V gene data show CDR1 as DFQATT and CDR2 as SNEGSKA (reference sequence). The CDR3 consists of 13 residues. Trimming stripped 5 bases from V and 7 bases from J, with 17 bases between.

This clonotype was seen a handful of times. The chain couples TRBV6-1 to TRBJ1-5; TRBD1 is a possible D gene (5 bases). V lost 3 bases and J lost 5, with 8 bases in between. Germline-derived CDR1 and CDR2 are MNHNS and SASEGT. The CDR3 is 13 amino acids. In nucleotides, the CDR3 is TGTGCCAGCAGTGATGAAGGGGATCAGCCCCAGCATTTT. It is translated as CASSDEGDQPQHF.

This clonotype was seen more than once but under ten times. V gene TRBV7-9 combines with J gene TRBJ2-7; 7 bases match TRBD1. The J segment lost 2 bases and the V segment lost 8 bases, leaving 12 bases of the junction unmatched. The germline CDR1 and CDR2 sequences are SEHNR and FQNEAQ (reference sequence). The CDR3 is 15 residues long. The CDR3 coding sequence is TGTGCCAGCTCCCATGACGGGGACAGTACCTACGAGCAGTACTTC. Its protein product is CASSHDGDSTYEQYF.

The chain combines TRBV20-1 with TRBJ1-5; D may be TRBD1 (6 bases). With 3 bases removed from V and 2 bases from J, the gap between germline ends came to 11 bases. This CDR3 is built from 14 residues. The germline CDR1 and CDR2 sequences are DFQATT and SNEGSKA (reference sequence). In DNA, the CDR3 is TGCAGTGCTAGGGGGGGGGCGGGCAATCAGCCCCAGCATTTT. This codes for CSARGGAGNQPQHF.

On this clonotype itself: One end of the junction varies from germline; a read error may be responsible. The rearrangement links TRBV12-3 or TRBV12-4 to TRBJ2-7; D is uncertain. The end of the DNA aligns better with TRBJ2-5, so the J call may be wrong. The CDR3 covers 12 residues. CDR3 coding DNA: TGTGCCGGCAGCACCTATAAAGAGACCCAGTACTTC. Residues: CAGSTYKETQYF.

This clonotype was counted only a few times. This chain connects TRBV7-2 to TRBJ1-2; perhaps TRBD1 as D (5 bases). Looked up from germline, CDR1 is SGHTA and CDR2 is FQGNSA. Between the trimmed V and J ends, which lost 10 bases and 4 bases, there was a span of 16 bases. The CDR3 has 13 residues. The CDR3 sequence is CATLTRVAYGYTF. CDR3 DNA sequence: TGTGCCACCTTGACCAGGGTGGCCTATGGCTACACCTTC.

This clonotype has a count of ten or more. The chain uses TRBV20-1 and TRBJ2-3; tentatively, D is TRBD2 (5 bases). CDR1 is DFQATT and CDR2 is SNEGSKA in the germline V gene (reference sequence). The germline V and J ends were trimmed by 0 bases and 6 bases, with 16 bases remaining between them. The length of the CDR3 is 15 residues. CDR3 region: CSARDPGKPGDTQYF. In DNA form, the CDR3 reads TGCAGTGCTAGAGATCCCGGGAAACCCGGGGATACGCAGTATTTT.

The chain uses TRBV3-1 and TRBJ2-5; D is tentatively TRBD1 or TRBD2 (5 bases each). V lost 2 bases, J lost 11 bases, and 24 bases lay in between. The CDR3 covers 16 residues. Per the germline V gene, CDR1 is LGHDT and CDR2 is YNNKEL (reference sequence). The CDR3 loop is CASSQLQAVALGEQYF. The DNA of the CDR3 is TGTGCCAGCAGCCAACTCCAGGCCGTTGCACTGGGGGAGCAGTACTTC.

This clonotype was picked up many times. The chain carries TRBV29-1 and TRBJ2-5; possibly TRBD1 for D (6 bases). Trimming shortened V by 3 bases and J by 7 bases, and 9 bases separated the two germline ends. Germline V gene sequence: CDR1 SQVTM, CDR2 ANQGSEA. The CDR3 totals 11 residues. CDR3 loop: CSVDKGGTQYF. In DNA form, the CDR3 reads TGCAGCGTTGATAAAGGGGGGACCCAGTACTTC.